This T cell receptor (beta chain) originates from a study of CD8 T cells in Susac syndrome. The overall study: When blood was collected, patients with Susac syndrome were therapy-naive, were taking corticosteroids, or were receiving intravenous immunoglobulin alone.

Germline CDR1 and CDR2: SGHRS and YFSETQ. V shed 0 bases and J shed 5 bases, with 11 bases lying between them. This CDR3 is built from 14 residues. After extraction with the RNeasy kit, roughly 0.5 to 1 ug of the RNA was reverse transcribed using random hexamers. MiXCR, applied by TCRdb to the immunoSEQ multiplex PCR reads, yields one record per CDR3 protein. The data hold over 140,000 distinct CDR3 sequences, with approximately 95% observed a single time. The sample was CD4+ T cells from PBMCs. V is TRBV5-1 and J is TRBJ2-5; TRBD2 is a possible D gene (6 bases). This TCR was sampled from a human donor with Susac syndrome. CDR3 DNA sequence: TGCGCCAGCAGCTTGGTCCTTGGGGGGGAGACCCAGTACTTC. It specifies CASSLVLGGETQYF.